One and the same sample provided the 14 T cell receptor beta chains below, sequenced in a study of human T cells and chemical hapten exposure. TCRdb re-analysed the RACE reads in MiXCR, keeping a single row per CDR3 protein. The sample has around 110,000 distinct CDR3 sequences; roughly 12% are singletons. As for time point: patch test 3, about 24 weeks after DPC sensitization. The treatment was: therapeutic diphenylcyclopropenone sensitization with weekly scalp DPC. Sequences were derived from whole blood, sampled in connection with sensitization to the hapten diphenylcyclopropenone (DPC). These receptors came from a woman in her forties or fifties with alopecia areata. Some clones in this sample may be carry-over from other donors' samples.

This sequence joins TRBV4-3 and TRBJ2-7, with TRBD1 identical over 9 bases. This CDR3 comprises 16 residues. V dropped 4 bases and J dropped 5; count of bases not matched to a gene: 12. Germline CDR1 reads LGHNA; CDR2 reads YSLEER. The CDR3 spells CASSPILGTGYDEQYF. Written as DNA, the CDR3 is TGCGCCAGCAGCCCGATCTTGGGGACAGGGTACGACGAGCAGTACTTC.

The chain employs TRBV5-4 and TRBJ2-5, with D perhaps given as TRBD1 or TRBD2 (5 bases each). The CDR3 length is 14 residues. The V gene's germline CDR1 is SGHNT and CDR2 YYREEE (reference sequence). The V end was cut by 4 bases, the J end by 4 bases, with 14 bases between. CDR3 sequence reads: CASSVPDGAETQYF. The CDR3 bases are TGTGCCAGCAGCGTGCCTGACGGGGCAGAGACCCAGTACTTC.

The V gene is TRBV27, the J gene TRBJ2-2, with TRBD1 matching 10 bases. V was pared by 6 bases and J by 7 bases, with 8 bases of the junction left unmatched. Germline loops: CDR1 MNHEY, CDR2 SMNVEV (reference sequence). CDR3 size: 15 residues. The CDR3 DNA sequence: TGTGCCAGCAGAAAGCGGACAGGGGGGATCGGGGAGCTGTTTTTT. Encoded protein: CASRKRTGGIGELFF.

The chain employs TRBV5-1 and TRBJ2-1; the match to TRBD1 covers 7 bases. Germline trimming cut 4 bases from V and 7 bases from J; bases unmatched to any gene: 17. The CDR3 has 17 amino acids. CDR1 and CDR2 (germline): SGHRS, YFSETQ. This chain's CDR3 is CASSREVGGELRNEQFF. CDR3 bases: TGCGCCAGCAGCCGGGAAGTAGGGGGCGAATTGCGTAATGAGCAGTTCTTC.

Note on this clonotype: Since a much larger clone is just one base distant, this may be a read error. This chain links TRBV29-1 with TRBJ2-7, with D perhaps matching TRBD1 (6 bases). The CDR3 covers 15 residues. The germline V and J ends were trimmed by 3 bases and 5 bases, with 20 bases remaining between them. CDR1 and CDR2 from the germline V gene are SQVTM and ANQGSEA. The DNA of the CDR3 is TGCAGCGTTGAGGGAAGGCGGACAGCAGGGGACGAGCAGTACTTC. It encodes CSVEGRRTAGDEQYF.

This clonotype occurred many times. The V gene is TRBV7-9, the J gene TRBJ2-7; TRBD2 is a possible D gene (6 bases). V was cut by 1 base and J by 4 bases, with 8 bases left in between. The CDR3 has 13 residues. From germline, CDR1 is SEHNR and CDR2 FQNEAQ (reference sequence). DNA for the CDR3: TGTGCCAGCAGCTTAGGAGGAGGGTACGAGCAGTACTTC. The encoded protein is CASSLGGGYEQYF.

The CDR3 bases are TGTGCCAGCAGCTCCGCGGCGTCTGGGGCCAACGTCCTGACTTTC. Translated, it gives CASSSAASGANVLTF. The V gene is TRBV7-8, the J gene TRBJ2-6; D is ambiguous. Trimming pared 4 bases from V and 1 base from J, leaving 8 bases between. There are 15 residues in the CDR3. Germline lookup yields CDR1 SGHVS and CDR2 FQNEAQ.

The V gene is TRBV4-1, the J gene TRBJ1-1, with D unclear. The germline gives CDR1 MGHRA, CDR2 YSYEKL. Trimming pared 0 bases from V and 2 bases from J, leaving 13 bases between. The CDR3 runs 16 residues. The CDR3 nucleotides read TGCGCCAGCAGCCAAGATAACCCCAGATACAACACTGAAGCTTTCTTT. Its translation: CASSQDNPRYNTEAFF.

The rearrangement links TRBV6-5 to TRBJ1-5, with TRBD1 identical over 9 bases. The germline V gene encodes CDR1 MNHEY and CDR2 SVGAGI. This CDR3 spans 14 amino acids. J gave up 6 bases and V 7 bases, and 7 bases lay outside the gene matches. CDR3 bases: TGTGCCAGCATGCCGGGACAGGGTTTTCAGCCCCAGCATTTT. As protein: CASMPGQGFQPQHF.

This clonotype has more than one count but fewer than ten. V gene TRBV4-1 combines with J gene TRBJ1-1, with a possible D match to TRBD1 (6 bases). The CDR3 is 15 residues long. CDR1 MGHRA and CDR2 YSYEKL come from the germline V gene. Trimming removed 5 bases from V and 2 bases from J, with 15 bases in between. The CDR3 DNA follows: TGCGCCAGCAGCTCTGGACAGCCTCTCAACACTGAAGCTTTCTTT. This sequence encodes CASSSGQPLNTEAFF.

The CDR3 loop is CASSPYRETRDEQYF. In DNA, the CDR3 is TGTGCCAGCAGTCCCTACAGGGAAACCAGGGACGAGCAGTACTTC. The gene calls are TRBV28 and TRBJ2-7, with D possibly matching TRBD1 (6 bases). Germline lookup yields CDR1 MDHEN and CDR2 SYDVKM. This CDR3 spans 15 amino acids. The V end was cut by 5 bases, the J end by 5 bases, with 19 bases between. Variable domain in full (rest from reference TRBV28 and TRBJ2-7): DVKVTQSSRYLVKRTGEKVFLECVQDMDHENMFWYRQDPGLGLRLIYFSYDVKMKEKGDIPEGYSVSREKKERFSLILESASTNQTSMYLCASSPYRETRDEQYFGPGTRLTVT.

This clonotype was counted a few times. This chain joins TRBV3-1 and TRBJ2-1, with 7 bases lining up with TRBD2. The CDR3 sequence is 16 residues long. The J segment lost 2 bases and the V segment lost 1 base, leaving 5 bases of the junction unmatched. Germline loops: CDR1 LGHDT, CDR2 YNNKEL (reference sequence). This CDR3 is CASSQGGGRPYNEQFF. CDR3 nucleotide sequence: TGTGCCAGCAGCCAAGGGGGGGGGAGACCCTACAATGAGCAGTTCTTC.

This sequence joins TRBV2 and TRBJ1-5; D not resolved. This CDR3 is 14 amino acids long. V shed 6 bases and J shed 0 bases, with 9 bases lying between them. Germline loops: CDR1 SNHLY, CDR2 FYNNEI. For the CDR3, the DNA is TGTGCCAGCAGAACAGATATTAGCAATCAGCCCCAGCATTTT. It codes for CASRTDISNQPQHF. The full variable domain, in which reference TRBV2 and TRBJ1-5 provide the parts outside the CDR3, is EPEVTQTPSHQVTQMGQEVILRCVPISNHLYFYWYRQILGQKVEFLVSFYNNEISEKSEIFDDQFSVERPDGSNFTLKIRSTKLEDSAMYFCASRTDISNQPQHFGDGTRLSIL.

V usage is TRBV6-6 and J usage is TRBJ1-3, with D tentatively TRBD1 (6 bases). V lost 1 base to trimming and J lost 0 bases, with 13 bases between them. This CDR3 comprises 17 residues. CDR1 and CDR2 (germline): MNHNY, SVGAGI (reference sequence). Here the CDR3 DNA reads TGTGCCAGCAGTTACTTCGGACAGACAAGCTCTGGAAACACCATATATTTT. Its translation is CASSYFGQTSSGNTIYF.